Listed below are T cell receptor beta chains from one sample, sequenced in a study of shared clonotypes between healthy human individuals. Libraries were prepared by immunoSEQ multiplex PCR; TCRdb keeps only in-frame clonotypes and omits some of them. The repertoire holds about 1.5 million clones, 95% to 99% seen once, with 0.45% in the top ten. The sequenced material came from naive CD4+ T cells sorted from blood. The receptors were sampled from a man aged 25 to 40 in good health. CDR3s include the opening cysteine and the closing phenylalanine or tryptophan. A D gene is named only where the DNA matches it firmly.

d_call,v_call,j_call,cdr3_aa
NA,TRBV7-8,TRBJ2-1,CASSLARRILLNEQFF
TRBD2,TRBV19,TRBJ2-1,CASSGLAGGQGSYNEQFF
NA,TRBV28,TRBJ1-5,CASSSIGQPSPIPQHF
TRBD1,TRBV19,TRBJ1-2,CASSIESGTGYGYTF
NA,TRBV5-1,TRBJ1-1,CASSLNSNTEAFF
TRBD1,TRBV6-1,TRBJ2-7,CASSDNRGNDEQYF
TRBD2,TRBV19,TRBJ2-2,CASSVKTSGHTGELFF
NA,TRBV19,TRBJ1-1,CASSLRGANTEAFF
TRBD1,TRBV19,TRBJ2-7,CASKLQGGSSYEQYF
NA,TRBV30,TRBJ2-7,CAWSGGPYEQYF
NA,TRBV19,TRBJ2-3,CASSIGTYTDTQYF
NA,TRBV29-1,TRBJ1-5,CSVGSGSQPQHF
NA,TRBV7-3,TRBJ1-2,CASSLTAAGDGYTF
NA,TRBV19,TRBJ1-5,CASSILGVQSNQPQHF
NA,TRBV7-2,TRBJ1-2,CASSLAPGQTYGSGYTF
NA,TRBV5-1,TRBJ2-3,CASSSYYPDTQYF
TRBD1,TRBV9,TRBJ2-5,CASSVGGTEETQYF
NA,TRBV30,TRBJ2-7,CAWRGLYEQYF
NA,TRBV27,TRBJ2-7,CASSPQGPYEQYF
NA,TRBV15,TRBJ2-7,CATSIGDEQYF
TRBD2,TRBV6-4,TRBJ2-1,CASSVLAGYYNEQFF
TRBD2,TRBV10-3,TRBJ2-3,CAISPRLAGNTDTQYF
NA,TRBV4-3,TRBJ2-3,CASSREPGSSTDTQYF
NA,TRBV13,TRBJ2-3,CASSLRVRGTDTQYF
TRBD1,TRBV5-1,TRBJ2-1,CASSSGQGSYNEQFF
NA,TRBV28,TRBJ2-7,CASRDSYEQYF
TRBD2,TRBV6-6,TRBJ2-2,CASRPPSGKTGELFF
TRBD1,TRBV5-5,TRBJ2-7,CASSLGTGGFYEQYF